The 20 T cell receptor beta chains reported below all come from one sample, sequenced in a study of blood T cell repertoires in COVID-19. Profiled with immunoSEQ multiplex PCR; TCRdb holds only in-frame clones, not every one. This table has 60,000 or so clones, around 90% appearing once. Input material: peripheral blood. These receptors all stem from a human donor with active COVID-19. The donor label of this sample is uncertain.

The rearrangement uses TRBV19 and TRBJ2-6, with 7 nucleotides matching TRBD2. The germline V gene encodes CDR1 LNHDA and CDR2 SQIVND (reference sequence). V lost 7 bases and J lost 9; bases outside the gene matches: 15. This CDR3 comprises 16 residues. Here the CDR3 reads CASTRPGAGVGNVLTF. CDR3 sequence (DNA): TGTGCCAGTACCCGCCCCGGTGCGGGGGTAGGCAACGTCCTGACTTTC.

The chain employs TRBV7-8 and TRBJ2-1; tentatively, D is TRBD2 (6 bases). Germline V CDR1 and CDR2: SGHVS, FQNEAQ. CDR3 length: 14 amino acids. V shed 4 bases and J shed 2 bases, with 9 bases lying between them. The CDR3 sequence is CASSSGGPYNEQFF. In DNA, the CDR3 is TGTGCCAGCAGCTCCGGGGGTCCCTACAATGAGCAGTTCTTC.

The V and J genes are TRBV6-5 and TRBJ2-3; D might be TRBD2 (5 bases). Germline loops: CDR1 MNHEY, CDR2 SVGAGI. Trimming removed 2 bases from V and 1 base from J, with 10 bases in between. The CDR3 has 15 residues. DNA of the CDR3: TGTGCCAGCAGTTACAAGAAGGGAGGCACAGATACGCAGTATTTT. Translating it yields CASSYKKGGTDTQYF.

This clone qualifies as medium-sized. The same CDR3 is also encoded by other DNA sequences in this sample. The CDR3 coding sequence is TGTGCCAGCAGCCTTAGCGGGGGGGCCGGGAGCACAGATACGCAGTATTTT. Protein: CASSLSGGAGSTDTQYF. V is TRBV7-2 and J is TRBJ2-3; 11 bases align to TRBD2. V lost 5 bases, J lost 0 bases, and 7 bases stayed unmatched. Looked up from germline, CDR1 is SGHTA and CDR2 is FQGNSA. The CDR3 loop spans 17 amino acids.

This clone was recorded only once. This rearrangement joins TRBV9 to TRBJ2-2, with D perhaps TRBD2 (6 bases). Looked up from germline, CDR1 is SGDLS and CDR2 is YYNGEE. Trimming pared 2 bases from V and 0 bases from J, leaving 11 bases between. The CDR3 is 16 residues long. The CDR3 region is CASSVAGLSNTGELFF. The CDR3 DNA is TGTGCCAGCAGCGTCGCGGGACTTTCGAACACCGGGGAGCTGTTTTTT. The whole variable domain, filled in from reference TRBV9 and TRBJ2-2, reads DSGVTQTPKHLITATGQRVTLRCSPRSGDLSVYWYQQSLDQGLQFLIQYYNGEERAKGNILERFSAQQFPDLHSELNLSSLELGDSALYFCASSVAGLSNTGELFFGEGSRLTVL.

J is TRBJ2-5 and V is TRBV5-1, with TRBD1 matching over 8 bases. In germline, CDR1 is SGHRS, CDR2 YFSETQ. V lost 4 bases to trimming and J lost 6 bases; unmatched junction nucleotides: 5. This CDR3 contains 13 residues. DNA for the CDR3: TGCGCCAGCAGCAACGGACAGGGCCAGACCCAGTACTTC. Its translation is CASSNGQGQTQYF.

The genes are TRBV14 and TRBJ2-7; 12 nucleotides agree with TRBD2. J lost 4 bases, V lost 5 bases, and 6 bases had no gene match. CDR1 is SGHDN, CDR2 FVKESK, per germline. CDR3 length: 15 amino acids. The CDR3 region has the DNA TGTGCCAGCAGCGGCGGGACTAGCGGGCCTTACGAGCAGTACGTC. Protein: CASSGGTSGPYEQYV.

The chain is built from TRBV20-1 and TRBJ2-1, with TRBD2 matching 9 bases. V shed 6 bases, J shed 12 bases, and the junction held 6 bases outside the gene matches. The CDR3 runs 11 residues. CDR1 and CDR2 (germline): DFQATT, SNEGSKA (reference sequence). CDR3 region: CSAPRLAAQFF. In DNA form, the CDR3 reads TGCAGTGCCCCAAGACTAGCGGCGCAGTTCTTC.

The genes are TRBV15 and TRBJ2-1; the match to TRBD2 covers 10 bases. Germline V lookup: CDR1 LNHNV, CDR2 YYDKDF (reference sequence). V lost 2 bases and J lost 8; bases outside the gene matches: 12. The CDR3 runs 17 residues. The CDR3 sequence is CATSRPQWASGRYEQFF. The CDR3 DNA reads as TGTGCCACCAGCAGACCTCAGTGGGCTAGCGGGAGATATGAGCAGTTCTTC.

The chain has TRBV6-6 and TRBJ1-1, with D uncertain. This CDR3 is 12 amino acids long. V was trimmed by 10 bases and J by 4 bases, leaving 13 bases between them. In germline, CDR1 is MNHNY, CDR2 SVGAGI (reference sequence). CDR3 region: CAIHGVITEAFF. The CDR3 DNA reads as TGTGCCATTCACGGGGTGATCACTGAAGCTTTCTTT.

The gene calls are TRBV11-2 and TRBJ1-2; 8 bases align to TRBD1. Germline V CDR1 and CDR2: SGHAT, FQNNGV. V lost 5 bases and J lost 3; bases outside the gene matches: 2. This CDR3 is built from 13 residues. The CDR3 sequence: CASSPDRDYGYTF. The CDR3 coding sequence is TGTGCCAGCAGCCCGGACAGGGACTATGGCTACACCTTC.

The chain employs TRBV4-2 and TRBJ1-1, with TRBD1 as a possible D gene (5 bases). Germline loops: CDR1 LGHNA, CDR2 YNFKEQ. V gave up 1 base and J gave up 3 bases, with 12 bases separating them. The CDR3 has 15 amino acids. The CDR3 nucleotides read TGTGCCAGCAGCCAAGCGTCGGCACAGGACACTGAAGCTTTCTTT. This translates into CASSQASAQDTEAFF.

V gene TRBV15 combines with J gene TRBJ1-6; D not resolved. The ends were cut back, 6 bases at V and 5 bases at J, with 11 bases in the middle. This CDR3 has 14 residues. Per the germline V gene, CDR1 is LNHNV and CDR2 is YYDKDF (reference sequence). The CDR3 reads CATSPGADNSPLHF. The CDR3 DNA reads as TGTGCCACCAGTCCGGGAGCCGATAATTCACCCCTCCACTTT. The full variable domain, rest sourced from reference TRBV15 and TRBJ1-6, is DAMVIQNPRYQVTQFGKPVTLSCSQTLNHNVMYWYQQKSSQAPKLLFHYYDKDFNNEADTPDNFQSRRPNTSFCFLDIRSPGLGDTAMYLCATSPGADNSPLHFGNGTRLTVT.

The V gene is TRBV28, the J gene TRBJ1-5, with 7 positions matching TRBD1. Trimming cost V 4 bases and J 2 bases; bases outside gene matches: 8. CDR3 length equals 16 residues. CDR1 is MDHEN and CDR2 is SYDVKM in the germline V gene. CDR3 region: CASSSQGSRGNQPQHF. The CDR3 DNA reads as TGTGCCAGCAGTTCACAGGGGAGTCGTGGCAATCAGCCCCAGCATTTT.

J is TRBJ2-1 and V is TRBV5-1; the D is unclear. V gave up 0 bases and J gave up 2 bases, with 6 bases separating them. This CDR3 is built from 14 residues. Germline lookup yields CDR1 SGHRS and CDR2 YFSETQ. This chain's CDR3 is CASSLGQTYNEQFF. CDR3 DNA: TGCGCCAGCAGCTTGGGACAAACCTACAATGAGCAGTTCTTC.

V usage is TRBV18 and J usage is TRBJ1-5; D is perhaps TRBD1 (6 bases). Germline V gene sequence: CDR1 KGHSH, CDR2 LQKENI. This CDR3 comprises 15 residues. The V end lost 2 bases, the J end lost 7 bases, and 15 bases lay between the germline ends. The CDR3 sequence is CASSPSIQGTQPQHF. The CDR3 nucleotides are TGTGCCAGCTCACCAAGCATACAGGGAACGCAGCCCCAGCATTTT.

The chain recombines TRBV5-6 with TRBJ1-3, with a weak D call TRBD1 (5 bases). The germline V gene has CDR1 SGHDT and CDR2 YYEEEE. The CDR3 sequence is 14 residues long. Trimming took off 2 bases at V and 4 bases at J, with 10 bases between the two ends. CDR3 protein: CASSFGGQGNTIYF. CDR3 nucleotide sequence: TGTGCCAGCAGCTTCGGGGGTCAGGGAAACACCATATATTTT.

The V gene is TRBV7-2, the J gene TRBJ2-7; the D is unclear. Trimming pared 2 bases from V and 0 bases from J, leaving 8 bases between. The CDR3 spans 14 residues. Germline V gene lookup returns CDR1 SGHTA and CDR2 FQGNSA. CDR3: CASSLNSRSYEQYF. CDR3 DNA: TGTGCCAGCAGCTTAAATTCCCGCTCCTACGAGCAGTACTTC. The full variable domain, rest sourced from reference TRBV7-2 and TRBJ2-7, is GAGVSQSPSNKVTEKGKDVELRCDPISGHTALYWYRQSLGQGLEFLIYFQGNSAPDKSGLPSDRFSAERTGGSVSTLTIQRTQQEDSAVYLCASSLNSRSYEQYFGPGTRLTVT.

CDR3 in amino acids: CASSSGQGPYEQYF. The CDR3, as DNA: TGTGCCAGCAGCTCGGGACAAGGCCCCTACGAGCAGTACTTC. The chain employs TRBV27 and TRBJ2-7, with a tentative D call TRBD1 (6 bases). Germline loops: CDR1 MNHEY, CDR2 SMNVEV (reference sequence). The length of the CDR3 is 14 residues. V shed 6 bases and J shed 2 bases, with 14 bases lying between them.

The chain couples TRBV27 to TRBJ2-1; TRBD2 is a possible D gene (7 bases). V lost 5 bases to trimming and J lost 12 bases, with 17 bases between them. This CDR3 has 13 residues. From germline, CDR1 is MNHEY and CDR2 SMNVEV (reference sequence). The CDR3 region has the DNA TGTGCCAGCAGTGGGGGGGCGTGGCAGGTGCAGTTCTTC. Its protein is CASSGGAWQVQFF.